Sequencing of this T cell receptor beta chain was carried out in a study of a mutant IDH1 vaccine in newly diagnosed glioma. Time point here: week 11, during vaccination. Topical imiquimod accompanied each vaccine dose, which consisted of 300 ug of mutant IDH1 20-mer peptide. A word on this clone: No antigen is known for it.

Using immunoSEQ multiplex PCR, the repertoire was profiled, and TCRdb retains in-frame clones only, with some absent. The repertoire holds fewer than 35,000 clones, with roughly 80% as singletons. This receptor was identified in a man younger than 45 with glioma. The specimen was PBMCs, collected from a glioma patient whose treatment included an IDH1 peptide vaccine.

CDR3 sequence: CASSVEGQPSSYEQYF. The CDR3 DNA reads as TGTGCCAGCAGCGTAGAGGGACAACCGAGCTCCTACGAGCAGTACTTC. The J gene is TRBJ2-7, the V gene TRBV9; tentatively, D is TRBD1 (6 bases). The CDR3 covers 16 residues. Germline V gene sequence: CDR1 SGDLS, CDR2 YYNGEE. V lost 0 bases, J lost 0 bases, and 13 bases lay in between.